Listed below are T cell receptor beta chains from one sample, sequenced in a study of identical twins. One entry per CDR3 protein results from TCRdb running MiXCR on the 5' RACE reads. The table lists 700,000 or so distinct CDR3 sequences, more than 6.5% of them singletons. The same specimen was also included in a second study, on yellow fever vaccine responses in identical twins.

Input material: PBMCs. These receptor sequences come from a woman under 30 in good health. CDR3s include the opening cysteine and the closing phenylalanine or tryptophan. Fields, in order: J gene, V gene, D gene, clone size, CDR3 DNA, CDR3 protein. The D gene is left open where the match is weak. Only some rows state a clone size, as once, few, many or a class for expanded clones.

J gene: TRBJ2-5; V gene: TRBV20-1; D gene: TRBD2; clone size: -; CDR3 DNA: TGCAGTGCTAGAGCCGGGACTAGCGGGGGGGCCAGGAAGACCCAGTACTTC; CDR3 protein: CSARAGTSGGARKTQYF
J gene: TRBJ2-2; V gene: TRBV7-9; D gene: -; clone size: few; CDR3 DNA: TGTGCCAGCAGCCCTGTGGAGGGGGGTCACACCGGGGAGCTGTTTTTT; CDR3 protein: CASSPVEGGHTGELFF
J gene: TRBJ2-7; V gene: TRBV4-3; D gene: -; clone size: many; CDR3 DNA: TGCGCCAGCAGCCAAGATCGGGACTACGAGCAGTACTTC; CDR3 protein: CASSQDRDYEQYF
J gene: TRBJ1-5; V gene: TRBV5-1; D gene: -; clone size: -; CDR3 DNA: TGCGCCAGCAGCCCAGGGAATCAACAGCCCCAGCATTTT; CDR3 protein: CASSPGNQQPQHF
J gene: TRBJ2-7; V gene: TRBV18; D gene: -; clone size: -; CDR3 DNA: TGTGCCAGCTCACCGACCGACGGGGGTTCCTACGAGCAGTACTTC; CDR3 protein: CASSPTDGGSYEQYF
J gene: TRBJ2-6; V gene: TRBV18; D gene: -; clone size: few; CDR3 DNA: TGTGCCAGTCCTGCGGACTTTGGGGCCAACGTCCTGACTTTC; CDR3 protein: CASPADFGANVLTF
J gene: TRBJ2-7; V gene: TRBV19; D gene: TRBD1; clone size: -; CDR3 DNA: TGTGCCAGTAGTATCAAGGGACAGGGGGGCTACGAGCAGTACTTC; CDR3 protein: CASSIKGQGGYEQYF
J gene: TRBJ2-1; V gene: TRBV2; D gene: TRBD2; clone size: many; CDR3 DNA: TGTGCCAGCAGTGTAATATCGGGGGGTCGGTACAATGAGCAGTTCTTC; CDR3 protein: CASSVISGGRYNEQFF
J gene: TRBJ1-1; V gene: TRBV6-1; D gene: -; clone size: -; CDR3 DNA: TGTGCCAGCAGCCTAGGGGTTTTCACTGAAGCTTTCTTT; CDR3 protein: CASSLGVFTEAFF
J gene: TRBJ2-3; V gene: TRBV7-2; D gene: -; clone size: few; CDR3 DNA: TGTGCCAGCAGCTTAGCGGGACTAGATACGCAGTATTTT; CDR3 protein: CASSLAGLDTQYF
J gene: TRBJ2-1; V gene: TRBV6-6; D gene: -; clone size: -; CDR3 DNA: TGTGCCAGCAGTTACAGTAGGGTAAATGAGCAGTTCTTC; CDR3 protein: CASSYSRVNEQFF
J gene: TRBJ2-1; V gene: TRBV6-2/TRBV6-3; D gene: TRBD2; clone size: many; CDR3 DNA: TGTGCCAGCAGTTACTCGACAGACTACGGGGGGTACAATGAGCAGTTCTTC; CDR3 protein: CASSYSTDYGGYNEQFF
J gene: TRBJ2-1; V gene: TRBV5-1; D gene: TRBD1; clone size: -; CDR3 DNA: TGCGCCAGCAGCCCAATCCCAGGGGGCGCCTACAATGAGCAGTTCTTC; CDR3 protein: CASSPIPGGAYNEQFF
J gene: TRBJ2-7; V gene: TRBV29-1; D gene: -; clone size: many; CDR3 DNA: TGCAGCGCTTGGGGCGGGAATATCTACGAGCAGTACTTC; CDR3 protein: CSAWGGNIYEQYF
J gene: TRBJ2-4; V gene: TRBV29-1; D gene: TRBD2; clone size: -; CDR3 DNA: TGCAGCGTCTCCGGGACTAGCGGGAGGGAGGCCAAAAACATTCAGTACTTC; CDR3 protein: CSVSGTSGREAKNIQYF
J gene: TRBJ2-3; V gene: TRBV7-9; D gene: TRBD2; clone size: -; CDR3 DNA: TGTGCCAGCAGCTATAGCGGGGGGGCCGGAGTGACGACGCAGTATTTT; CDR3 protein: CASSYSGGAGVTTQYF
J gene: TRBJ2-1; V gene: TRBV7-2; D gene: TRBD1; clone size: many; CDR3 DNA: TGTGCCAGCAGTTCCGGGACAGGGGCCTACAATGAGCAGTTCTTC; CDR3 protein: CASSSGTGAYNEQFF
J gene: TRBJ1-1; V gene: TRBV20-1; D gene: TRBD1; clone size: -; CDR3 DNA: TGCAGTGCGGGGAGGACAGGGGTTAGGGCTGAAGCTTTCTTT; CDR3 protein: CSAGRTGVRAEAFF
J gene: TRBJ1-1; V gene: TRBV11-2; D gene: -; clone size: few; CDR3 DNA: TGTGCCAGCTGCAACAGTTACACTGAAGCTTTCTTT; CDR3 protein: CASCNSYTEAFF
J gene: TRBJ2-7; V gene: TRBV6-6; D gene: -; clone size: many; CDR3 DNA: TGTGCCAGCAGTACCGGGACAACATACGAGCAGTACTTC; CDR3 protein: CASSTGTTYEQYF
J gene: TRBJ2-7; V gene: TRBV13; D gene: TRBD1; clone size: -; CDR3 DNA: TGTGCCAGCAGTGACAGGGGGCAGGCCTACGAGCAGTACTTC; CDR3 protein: CASSDRGQAYEQYF
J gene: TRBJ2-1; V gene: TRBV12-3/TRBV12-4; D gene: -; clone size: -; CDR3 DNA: TGTGCCAGCAGTTTAGCGCTGTGGGACGAGCAGTTCTTC; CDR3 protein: CASSLALWDEQFF
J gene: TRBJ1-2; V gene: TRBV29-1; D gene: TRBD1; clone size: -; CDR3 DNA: TGCAGCGTAGACAGGGGAAAAGAACTAACTAACTATGGCTACACCTTC; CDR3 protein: CSVDRGKELTNYGYTF
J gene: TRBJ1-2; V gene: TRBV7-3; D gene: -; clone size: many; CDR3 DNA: TGTGCCAGCAGCCCAACCCGGGACGGATATGGCTACACCTTC; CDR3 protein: CASSPTRDGYGYTF
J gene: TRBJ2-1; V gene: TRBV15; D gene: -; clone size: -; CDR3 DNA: TGTGCCACCAGCAGAGGTCCGGGAATTGTCAATGAGCAGTTCTTC; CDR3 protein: CATSRGPGIVNEQFF
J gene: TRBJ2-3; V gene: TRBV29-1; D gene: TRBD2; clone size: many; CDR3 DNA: TGCAGCGTTGAAGATTTCGGGGGGGTCACAGATACGCAGTATTTT; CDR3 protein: CSVEDFGGVTDTQYF
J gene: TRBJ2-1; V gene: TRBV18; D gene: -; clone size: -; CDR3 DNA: TGTGCCAGCTCAAAAGCGGACAATGAGCAGTTCTTC; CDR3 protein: CASSKADNEQFF
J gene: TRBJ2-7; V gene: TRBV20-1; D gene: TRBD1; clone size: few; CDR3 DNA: TGCAGTGCTATGCTACAGGGGCTGCACGAGCAGTACTTC; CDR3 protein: CSAMLQGLHEQYF
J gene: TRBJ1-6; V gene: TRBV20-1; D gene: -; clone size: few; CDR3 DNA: TGCAGTGCTAGAGGTTCGGCCCCGGGCAATTCACCCCTCCACTTT; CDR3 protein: CSARGSAPGNSPLHF
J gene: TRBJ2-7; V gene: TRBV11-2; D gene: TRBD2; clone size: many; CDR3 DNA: TGTGCCAGCAGCCCCTACGTCGTACTAGCGGGAGAGGGAGAGCAGTACTTC; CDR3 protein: CASSPYVVLAGEGEQYF
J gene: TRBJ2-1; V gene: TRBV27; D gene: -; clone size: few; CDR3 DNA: TGTGCCAGCAGTTTAGGGGTAACCCTTAATAATGAGCAGTTCTTC; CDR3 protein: CASSLGVTLNNEQFF
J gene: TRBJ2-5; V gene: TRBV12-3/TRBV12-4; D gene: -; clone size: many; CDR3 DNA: TGTGCCAGCAGCCCAAACCCAGGGACGGAGACCCAGTACTTC; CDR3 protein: CASSPNPGTETQYF
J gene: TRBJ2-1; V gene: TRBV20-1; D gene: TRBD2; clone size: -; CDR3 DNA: TGCAGTGCTCCGACTAGCGGGGGGGATTACAATGAGCAGTTCTTC; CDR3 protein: CSAPTSGGDYNEQFF
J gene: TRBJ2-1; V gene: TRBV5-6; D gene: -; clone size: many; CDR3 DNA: TGTGCCAGCAGCTTGGAGGATGTAGGCAATGAGCAGTTCTTC; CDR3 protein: CASSLEDVGNEQFF
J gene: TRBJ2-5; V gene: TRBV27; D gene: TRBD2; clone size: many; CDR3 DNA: TGTGCCAGCAGTTTTGTAGCGGGGGAGACCCAGTACTTC; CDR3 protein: CASSFVAGETQYF
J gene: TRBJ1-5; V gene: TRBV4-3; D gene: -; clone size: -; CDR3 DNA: TGCGCCAGCAGCCAAGGGACAGACAATCAGCCCCAGCATTTT; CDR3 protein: CASSQGTDNQPQHF
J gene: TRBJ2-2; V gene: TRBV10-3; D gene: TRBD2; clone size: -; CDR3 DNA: TGTGCCATCAATGCGGGGGTGAACACCGGGGAGCTGTTTTTT; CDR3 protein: CAINAGVNTGELFF
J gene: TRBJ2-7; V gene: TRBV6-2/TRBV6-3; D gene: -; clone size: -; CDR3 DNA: TGTGCCAGCAAGACCTTCGAGGGCTACGAGCAGTACTTC; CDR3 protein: CASKTFEGYEQYF
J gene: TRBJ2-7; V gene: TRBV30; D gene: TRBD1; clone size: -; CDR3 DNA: TGTGCCTGGAGCGCGGGACAGGGGATGAACGAGCAGTACTTC; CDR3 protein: CAWSAGQGMNEQYF
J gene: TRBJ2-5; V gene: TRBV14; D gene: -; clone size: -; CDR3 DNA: TGTGCCAGCAGCCAAGATATGCGTCAGAGGCGTTACTTC; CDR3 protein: CASSQDMRQRRYF
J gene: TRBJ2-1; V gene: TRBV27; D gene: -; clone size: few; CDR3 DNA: TGTGCCAGCAGACCCACAGGGTTCAATGAGCAGTTCTTC; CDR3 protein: CASRPTGFNEQFF
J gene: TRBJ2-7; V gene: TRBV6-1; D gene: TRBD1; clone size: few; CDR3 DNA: TGTGCCAGCAACCGGGACAGGAGCTCCTACGAGCAGTACTTC; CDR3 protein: CASNRDRSSYEQYF
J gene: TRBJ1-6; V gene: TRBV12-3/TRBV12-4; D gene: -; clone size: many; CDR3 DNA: TGTGCCAGCAGTTTAGCGGGGATTAATTCACCCCTCCACTTT; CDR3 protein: CASSLAGINSPLHF
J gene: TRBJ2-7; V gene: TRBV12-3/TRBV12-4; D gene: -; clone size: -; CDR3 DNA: TGTGCCAGCAGTTTATGGGGAGTCGACGAGCAGTACTTC; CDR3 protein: CASSLWGVDEQYF
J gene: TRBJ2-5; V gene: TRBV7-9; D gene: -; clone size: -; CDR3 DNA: TGTGCCAGCAGCTTACGGAGTGGGACCCAGTACTTC; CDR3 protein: CASSLRSGTQYF
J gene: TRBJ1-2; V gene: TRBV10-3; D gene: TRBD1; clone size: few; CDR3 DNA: TGTGCCATCAGTGAGGGGCAGGGGGACACCTTC; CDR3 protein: CAISEGQGDTF
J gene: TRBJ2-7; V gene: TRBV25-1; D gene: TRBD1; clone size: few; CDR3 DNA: TGTGCCAGCAGTGGTTATTTAGAAGGACAGGATTTCTACGAGCAGTACTTC; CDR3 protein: CASSGYLEGQDFYEQYF
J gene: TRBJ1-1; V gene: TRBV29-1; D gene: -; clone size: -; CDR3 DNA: TGCAGCGTTGAAGACCGCGGGGTCGGGACTGAAGCTTTCTTT; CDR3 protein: CSVEDRGVGTEAFF
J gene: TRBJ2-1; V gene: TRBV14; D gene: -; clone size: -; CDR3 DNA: TGTGCCAGCAGCCAAGAGGTGGGGTCCTACAATGAGCAGTTCTTC; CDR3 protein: CASSQEVGSYNEQFF
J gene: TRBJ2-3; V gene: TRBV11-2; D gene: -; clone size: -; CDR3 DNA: TGTGCCAGCAGTGTAGATCGGGGAGATACGCAGTATTTT; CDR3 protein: CASSVDRGDTQYF
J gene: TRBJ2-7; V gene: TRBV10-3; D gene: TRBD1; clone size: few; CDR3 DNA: TGTGCCATCAGTGAGTCCCAGGGGGCCTACGAGCAGTACTTC; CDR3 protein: CAISESQGAYEQYF
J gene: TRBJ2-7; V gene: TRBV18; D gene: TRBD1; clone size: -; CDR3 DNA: TGTGCCAGCTCACCAGGGGACAGGGGTCGGGGGCAGTACTTC; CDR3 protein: CASSPGDRGRGQYF
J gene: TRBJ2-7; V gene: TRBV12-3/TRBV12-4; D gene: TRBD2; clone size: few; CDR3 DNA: TGTGCCAGCAGTTTAGACGGGGGGGCAAGGAACGAGCAGTACTTC; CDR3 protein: CASSLDGGARNEQYF